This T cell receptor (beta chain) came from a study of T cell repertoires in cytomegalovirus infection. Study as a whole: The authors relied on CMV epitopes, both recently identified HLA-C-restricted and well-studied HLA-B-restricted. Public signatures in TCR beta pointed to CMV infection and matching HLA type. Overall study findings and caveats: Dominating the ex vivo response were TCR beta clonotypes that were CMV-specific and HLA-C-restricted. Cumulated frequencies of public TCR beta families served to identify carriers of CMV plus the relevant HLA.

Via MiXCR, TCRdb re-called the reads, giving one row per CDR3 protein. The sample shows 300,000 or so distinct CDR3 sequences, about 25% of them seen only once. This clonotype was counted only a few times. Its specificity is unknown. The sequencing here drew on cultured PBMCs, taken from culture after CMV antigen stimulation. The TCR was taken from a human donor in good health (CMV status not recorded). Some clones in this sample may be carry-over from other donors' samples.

The CDR3 spells CASSYIETGELFF. CDR3 in DNA: TGTGCCAGCAGTTACATAGAAACCGGGGAGCTGTTTTTT. The chain uses TRBV6-1 and TRBJ2-2; D gene uncertain. Germline CDR1 and CDR2: MNHNS and SASEGT. The CDR3 spans 13 residues. Trimming shortened V by 5 bases and J by 5 bases, and 9 bases separated the two germline ends.